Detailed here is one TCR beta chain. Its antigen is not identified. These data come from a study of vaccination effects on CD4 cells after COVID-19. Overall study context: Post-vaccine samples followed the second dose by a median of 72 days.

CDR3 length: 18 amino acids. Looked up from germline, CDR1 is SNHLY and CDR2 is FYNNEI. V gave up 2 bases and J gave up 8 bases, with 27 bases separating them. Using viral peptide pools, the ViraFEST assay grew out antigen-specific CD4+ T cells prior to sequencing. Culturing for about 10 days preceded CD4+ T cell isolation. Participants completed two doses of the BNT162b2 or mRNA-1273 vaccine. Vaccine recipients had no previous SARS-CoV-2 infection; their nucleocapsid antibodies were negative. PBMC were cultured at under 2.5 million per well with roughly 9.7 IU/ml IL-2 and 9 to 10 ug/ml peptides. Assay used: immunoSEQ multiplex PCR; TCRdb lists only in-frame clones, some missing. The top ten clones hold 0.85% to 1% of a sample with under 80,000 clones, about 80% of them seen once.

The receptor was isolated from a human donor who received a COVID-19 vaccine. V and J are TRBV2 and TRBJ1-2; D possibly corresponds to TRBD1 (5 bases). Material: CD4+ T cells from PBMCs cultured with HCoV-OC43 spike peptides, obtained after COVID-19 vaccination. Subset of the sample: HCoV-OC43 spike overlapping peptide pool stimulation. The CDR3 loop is CASSELVTRTTSSRGYTF. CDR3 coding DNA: TGTGCCAGCAGTGAATTGGTGACAAGGACAACCTCATCGAGGGGCTACACCTTC.